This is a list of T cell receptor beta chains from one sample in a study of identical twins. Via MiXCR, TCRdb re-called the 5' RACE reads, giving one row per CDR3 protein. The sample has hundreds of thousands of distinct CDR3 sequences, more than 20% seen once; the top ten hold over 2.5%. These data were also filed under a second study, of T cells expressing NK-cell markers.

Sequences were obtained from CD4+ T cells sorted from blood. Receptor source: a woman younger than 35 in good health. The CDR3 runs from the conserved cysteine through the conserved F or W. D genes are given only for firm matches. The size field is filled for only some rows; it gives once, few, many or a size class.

CASSKSSGNYEQYF TGTGCCAGCAGTAAATCTAGCGGGAACTACGAGCAGTACTTC TRBJ2-7 TRBV27 TRBD2 NA
CSAGATNEKLFF TGCAGCGCAGGGGCTACTAATGAAAAACTGTTTTTT TRBJ1-4 TRBV29-1 NA NA
CASSQSKDTAKQFF TGCGCCAGCAGTCAATCGAAGGACACAGCAAAGCAGTTCTTC TRBJ2-1 TRBV23-1 NA NA
CASSSGFGKNIQYF TGTGCCAGCAGCTCCGGGTTTGGCAAAAACATTCAGTACTTC TRBJ2-4 TRBV11-2 NA NA
CASSEREGYNEQFF TGCGCCAGCAGTGAGCGGGAGGGCTACAATGAGCAGTTCTTC TRBJ2-1 TRBV4-3 TRBD2 few
CAISEGTAAEAFF TGTGCCATCAGTGAAGGGACAGCGGCTGAAGCTTTCTTT TRBJ1-1 TRBV10-3 TRBD1 few
CASSFAGTANTGELFF TGTGCCAGCAGTTTTGCCGGGACGGCAAACACCGGGGAGCTGTTTTTT TRBJ2-2 TRBV12-3/TRBV12-4 NA few
CASRAGVYNEQFF TGTGCCAGCAGGGCAGGGGTCTACAATGAGCAGTTCTTC TRBJ2-1 TRBV28 NA few
CASSYREQGTQYF TGTGCCAGCAGTTACAGGGAACAAGGGACCCAGTACTTC TRBJ2-5 TRBV27 NA few
CASSPSPGTGSNTGELFF TGTGCCAGCAGCCCTAGTCCCGGGACAGGATCGAACACCGGGGAGCTGTTTTTT TRBJ2-2 TRBV12-1 NA few
CASSLRTSPDQYF TGCGCCAGCAGCTTGAGGACTTCGCCGGACCAGTACTTC TRBJ2-5 TRBV5-1 NA NA
CSAAGQGGFVQYF TGCAGTGCTGCTGGACAGGGCGGTTTCGTGCAGTACTTC TRBJ2-7 TRBV20-1 TRBD1 NA
CSAASGGTQYF TGCAGTGCTGCATCGGGGGGGACCCAGTACTTC TRBJ2-5 TRBV20-1 TRBD2 NA
CASSARPLSYNEQFF TGTGCCAGCAGCGCTCGACCCCTATCCTACAATGAGCAGTTCTTC TRBJ2-1 TRBV7-7 NA few
CASSDGRGYGYTF TGTGCCAGCAGTGACGGCAGGGGCTATGGCTACACCTTC TRBJ1-2 TRBV25-1 NA few
CSVGRGQTTGELFF TGCAGCGTTGGAAGGGGGCAGACCACCGGGGAGCTGTTTTTT TRBJ2-2 TRBV29-1 TRBD1 once
CASSLGLSNTEAFF TGTGCCAGCAGCTTAGGGTTGTCGAACACTGAAGCTTTCTTT TRBJ1-1 TRBV11-2 NA NA
CAAIWGETQYF TGCGCCGCCATCTGGGGGGAGACCCAGTACTTC TRBJ2-5 TRBV10-2 NA few
CASSYSFGSGSYEQYF TGTGCCAGCAGTTACTCGTTCGGCTCTGGGTCCTACGAGCAGTACTTC TRBJ2-7 TRBV6-2/TRBV6-3 NA many
CASSFDRDGGNTIYF TGTGCCAGCAGCTTCGACAGGGATGGAGGAAACACCATATATTTT TRBJ1-3 TRBV7-8 TRBD1 NA
CASSLDDFSGNTIYF TGTGCCAGCAGCTTAGATGACTTCTCTGGAAACACCATATATTTT TRBJ1-3 TRBV7-2 NA NA
CASSLIGTTTGELFF TGTGCCAGCAGCTTAATCGGGACCACGACCGGGGAGCTGTTTTTT TRBJ2-2 TRBV7-9 NA NA
CSASTQVKGYTF TGCAGTGCTAGTACGCAGGTTAAAGGCTACACCTTC TRBJ1-2 TRBV20-1 NA NA